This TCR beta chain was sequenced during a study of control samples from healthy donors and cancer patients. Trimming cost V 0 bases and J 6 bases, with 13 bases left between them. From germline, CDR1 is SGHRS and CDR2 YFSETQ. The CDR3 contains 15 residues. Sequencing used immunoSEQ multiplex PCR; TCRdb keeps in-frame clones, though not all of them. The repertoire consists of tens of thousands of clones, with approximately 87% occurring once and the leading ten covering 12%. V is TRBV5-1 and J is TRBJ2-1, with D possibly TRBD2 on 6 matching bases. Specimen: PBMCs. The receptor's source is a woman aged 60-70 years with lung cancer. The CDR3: CASSLAFTGSNEQFF. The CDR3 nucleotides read TGCGCCAGCAGCTTGGCCTTTACCGGGAGCAATGAGCAGTTCTTC.